Listed here are 29 T cell receptor beta chains from one sample, sequenced in a study of kidney transplant recipient with SARS-CoV-2 infection. A single record per CDR3 protein comes from TCRdb applying MiXCR to the reads. Here the sample spans approximately 240,000 distinct CDR3 sequences, less than 35% being singletons. This sample comprised a blood sample, obtained at baseline and on day 111 from a kidney transplant recipient. Receptor source: a male patient aged 25 to 39 who had COVID-19 and was a kidney transplant recipient. Some T cells could come from the graft donor.

This clonotype was counted many times. As DNA, the CDR3 is TGTGCCAGCACCAACCTGGAGACCTTGAGCACTGAAGCTTTCTTT. It is translated as CASTNLETLSTEAFF. This chain uses TRBV3-1 with TRBJ1-1; D unresolved. CDR1 and CDR2 from the germline V gene are LGHDT and YNNKEL (reference sequence). There are 15 residues in the CDR3. Trimming took off 7 bases at V and 4 bases at J, with 19 bases between the two ends.

This clonotype was picked up many times. This rearrangement joins TRBV6-5 to TRBJ1-5; no clear D gene. The CDR3 extends over 14 amino acids. V lost 10 bases and J 0 bases, leaving 13 bases between the germline ends. Germline V gene lookup returns CDR1 MNHEY and CDR2 SVGAGI. CDR3 loop: CATLLNYSNQPQHF. CDR3 sequence (DNA): TGTGCCACATTACTAAACTATAGCAATCAGCCCCAGCATTTT.

The chain carries TRBV7-1 and TRBJ1-2; D unclear. TRBV7-1 is treated as an ORF (open reading frame) with a function not yet certain. V lost 5 bases and J 4 bases, leaving 23 bases between the germline ends. The CDR3 runs to 17 residues. This CDR3 is CASSRYTHEGKTYGYTF. In nucleotides, the CDR3 is TGTGCCAGCAGCAGGTATACTCACGAGGGAAAGACCTATGGCTACACCTTC.

To note about this clonotype: This may be a read error, as it is one base from a much larger clone. CDR3 nucleotides: TGTGCCACCAGCAGAGGGAGGGTGGGTCTAAACACTGAAGCTTCCTTT. Protein product: CATSRGRVGLNTEASF. J is TRBJ1-1 and V is TRBV15; no clear D. Germline V lookup: CDR1 LNHNV, CDR2 YYDKDF (reference sequence). CDR3 length equals 16 residues.

This clonotype occurred many times. This sequence joins TRBV5-8 and TRBJ2-7; TRBD1 or TRBD2 may be the D gene (5 bases each). The CDR3 is 15 residues long. Trimming took 0 bases from V and 2 from J, leaving 12 bases between them. Germline loops: CDR1 SGHTS, CDR2 YDEGEE. The CDR3 DNA reads TGTGCCAGCAGCTTGGCCTGGGGGTCTACCTACGAGCAGTACTTC. Its protein product is CASSLAWGSTYEQYF. Filled out from reference TRBV5-8 and TRBJ2-7, the complete variable domain reads EAGVTQSPTHLIKTRGQQATLRCSPISGHTSVYWYQQALGLGLQFLLWYDEGEERNRGNFPPRFSGRQFPNYSSELNVNALELEDSALYLCASSLAWGSTYEQYFGPGTRLTVT.

This sequence joins TRBV30 and TRBJ1-1, with D tentatively TRBD1 (5 bases). This CDR3 comprises 13 residues. CDR1 is GTSNPN, CDR2 SVGIG, per germline (reference sequence). The V gene lost 3 bases and the J gene lost 6 bases, with 14 bases spanning the gap. In DNA, the CDR3 is TGTGCCTGGAGGGTATCAGGGCTTGCTGAAGCTTTCTTT. Translated, it gives CAWRVSGLAEAFF.

This clonotype was recorded many times. The CDR3 sequence is CASSITLLRRKTYGYTF. The CDR3 nucleotides are TGCGCCAGCAGTATCACCTTGCTACGCAGAAAGACCTATGGCTACACCTTC. The chain employs TRBV23-1 and TRBJ1-2; D gene unclear. TRBV23-1 is an ORF, and what it does is uncertain. V was cut by 5 bases and J by 4 bases, with 23 bases left in between. The CDR3 is 17 residues long.

This clonotype appeared many times. The V gene is TRBV27, the J gene TRBJ2-7; D ambiguous. V lost 0 bases and J 4 bases, leaving 16 bases between the germline ends. CDR3 size: 16 residues. Germline assignment: CDR1 MNHEY and CDR2 SMNVEV (reference sequence). CDR3 nucleotides: TGTGCCAGCAGTTTATCTGGGGAATCCTCTCCATACGAGCAGTACTTC. Protein: CASSLSGESSPYEQYF.

This clonotype was picked up many times. J is TRBJ2-2 and V is TRBV7-9; maybe TRBD1 (6 bases). This CDR3 region has 15 residues. Germline CDR1 SEHNR, CDR2 FQNEAQ (reference sequence). V gave up 4 bases and J gave up 7 bases, with 16 bases separating them. CDR3 in amino acids: CASSSQVTGIGELFF. CDR3 coding DNA: TGTGCCAGCAGCTCTCAAGTTACAGGGATCGGGGAGCTGTTTTTT.

About this clonotype: This clone may be a read error of a much larger clone one base away. The chain has TRBV7-9 and TRBJ2-7, with 8 bases identical to TRBD2. The CDR3 loop spans 15 amino acids. V shed 7 bases and J 5 bases; nucleotides not matched to a gene: 13. The germline V gene encodes CDR1 SEHNR and CDR2 FQNEAQ (reference sequence). In DNA form, the CDR3 reads TGTGCCAGCAACCCCTCGGGGGGGAGAGTCGACGAGCAGTACTTC. The encoded protein is CASNPSGGRVDEQYF.

At least ten counts were recorded for this clonotype. The chain employs TRBV20-1 and TRBJ2-1; possibly TRBD1 or TRBD2 for D (5 bases each). The CDR3 is made up of 12 amino acids. Germline V gives CDR1 DFQATT, CDR2 SNEGSKA (reference sequence). The V gene lost 0 bases and the J gene lost 7 bases, with 7 bases spanning the gap. The CDR3 sequence is CSAREGENEQFF. CDR3 bases: TGCAGTGCTAGAGAGGGGGAAAATGAGCAGTTCTTC.

On this clonotype: This clone may be a read error of a much larger clone one base away. The chain uses TRBV3-1 and TRBJ2-1; 12 bases match TRBD2. CDR1 and CDR2 from the germline V gene are LGHDT and YNNKEL (reference sequence). The CDR3 loop spans 17 amino acids. In nucleotides, the CDR3 is TGTGCCCGCAGCCGATTAGATCCTAGCGGGGGGGCTAATGAGCAGTTCTTC. Translation: CARSRLDPSGGANEQFF.

As to this clonotype: One end of the junction varies from germline; a read error may be responsible. V gene TRBV3-1 combines with J gene TRBJ2-2; D possibly corresponds to TRBD2 (5 bases). CDR3 length: 18 amino acids. Per the germline V gene, CDR1 is LGHDT and CDR2 is YNNKEL (reference sequence). The CDR3 region has the DNA TGTGCCAGCAGCGTCAAGCGTCCCATTTCAGGCTTGACCGGGGAGCTGCTTTTT. Translation gives CASSVKRPISGLTGELLF.

This clonotype was observed at least ten times. V gene TRBV6-6 combines with J gene TRBJ2-7; D gene unclear. Germline V lookup: CDR1 MNHNY, CDR2 SVGAGI (reference sequence). The CDR3 runs 12 residues. V dropped 6 bases and J dropped 4 bases, with 10 bases sitting between them. CDR3 sequence reads: CASSHGQYEQYF. The CDR3 DNA reads as TGTGCCAGCAGCCACGGGCAGTACGAGCAGTACTTC.

This clonotype was observed many times. This chain uses TRBV7-6 with TRBJ2-5; 10 nucleotides agree with TRBD2. Per the germline V gene, CDR1 is SGHVS and CDR2 is FNYEAQ. Trimming took 8 bases from V and 1 from J; bases not matched to a gene: 1. This CDR3 is built from 13 residues. The CDR3 protein is CASRTSGQETQYF. Written as DNA, the CDR3 is TGTGCCAGCCGGACTAGCGGCCAAGAGACCCAGTACTTC. Based on the CDR3 plus reference TRBV7-6 and TRBJ2-5, the full variable domain is GAGVSQSPRYKVTKRGQDVALRCDPISGHVSLYWYRQALGQGPEFLTYFNYEAQQDKSGLPNDRFSAERPEGSISTLTIQRTEQRDSAMYRCASRTSGQETQYFGPGTRLLVL.

This clonotype has a handful of counts. The V and J genes are TRBV3-1 and TRBJ2-1; 8 positions match TRBD2. V gave up 0 bases and J gave up 5 bases; unmatched junction bases: 9. The length of the CDR3 is 17 residues. Germline assignment: CDR1 LGHDT and CDR2 YNNKEL (reference sequence). CDR3 residues: CASSQEWSGGSNNEQFF. For the CDR3, the DNA is TGTGCCAGCAGCCAAGAGTGGAGCGGGGGTTCCAACAATGAGCAGTTCTTC.

This clonotype was counted ten times or more. The chain recombines TRBV6-1 with TRBJ1-6, with D hard to call. This CDR3 has 15 amino acids. Deletions cut 1 base from V and 10 bases from J, with 14 bases between. Germline CDR1 is MNHNS and CDR2 is SASEGT. The CDR3 DNA reads as TGTGCCAGCAGTGAAGATCGCCTAGGAGGGTCACCCCTCCACTTT. It specifies CASSEDRLGGSPLHF.

Note on this clonotype: A much larger clonotype is one base distant, so this may be a read error. V usage is TRBV6-5 and J usage is TRBJ1-1; unclear D gene. The germline V gene encodes CDR1 MNHEY and CDR2 SVGAGI. CDR3 length: 13 residues. The CDR3 DNA reads TGTGCCGGCAGTTACGGACGGACCACTGAAGCTTTCTTT. As protein: CAGSYGRTTEAFF.

With regard to this clonotype: The junction departs from the called germline gene at one end, perhaps through a read error. The chain recombines TRBV7-4 with TRBJ1-2; unclear D gene. The germline V gene encodes CDR1 SGHVT and CDR2 SQSDAQ. CDR3 length: 17 residues. The CDR3 loop reads CVSSDRCSARKTYGYTF. CDR3 DNA sequence: TGTGTCAGCAGCGATAGATGTTCAGCTCGAAAGACCTATGGCTACACCTTC.

This clonotype was counted ten times or more. The CDR3 coding sequence is TGCGCCAGCAGCCAGAACAGGTTGGGGAATTCACCCCTCCACTTT. This gives the protein CASSQNRLGNSPLHF. The chain uses TRBV4-1 and TRBJ1-6, with D perhaps TRBD1 (5 bases). From germline, CDR1 is MGHRA and CDR2 YSYEKL. The length of the CDR3 is 15 residues. V lost 3 bases to trimming and J lost 7 bases, with 13 bases between them.

Notes on this clonotype: A much bigger clone sits one base away, suggesting this may be a read error. The chain joins TRBV7-9 to TRBJ2-5; TRBD1 is a possible D gene (6 bases). Germline lookup yields CDR1 SEHNR and CDR2 FQNEAQ (reference sequence). The CDR3 runs 13 residues. This chain's CDR3 is CASSTQGLETQCF. DNA for the CDR3: TGTGCCAGCAGCACCCAGGGGTTAGAGACCCAGTGCTTC. Variable domain in full (rest from reference TRBV7-9 and TRBJ2-5): DTGVSQNPRHKITKRGQNVTFRCDPISEHNRLYWYRQTLGQGPEFLTYFQNEAQLEKSRLLSDRFSAERPKGSFSTLEIQRTEQGDSAMYLCASSTQGLETQCFGPGTRLLVL.

This clonotype was seen many times. The rearrangement joins TRBV6-5 to TRBJ1-2; weak D call: TRBD1 (5 bases). The CDR3 is made up of 14 amino acids. V was trimmed by 7 bases and J by 8 bases, leaving 20 bases between them. The germline gives CDR1 MNHEY, CDR2 SVGAGI. This CDR3 is CASTKAGDAWGYTF. DNA for the CDR3: TGTGCCAGCACCAAGGCGGGGGACGCCTGGGGCTACACCTTC.

This clonotype was detected ten times or more. This chain links TRBV19 with TRBJ1-2, with TRBD1 identical over 7 bases. Trimming took 3 bases from V and 5 from J; bases not matched to a gene: 3. This CDR3 has 13 amino acids. Germline CDR1 and CDR2: LNHDA and SQIVND (reference sequence). This CDR3 reads CASSIAGGYGYTF. CDR3 bases: TGTGCCAGTAGTATTGCAGGGGGGTATGGCTACACCTTC.

This clonotype was seen many times. This chain links TRBV15 with TRBJ1-4; D remains unclear. V lost 0 bases, J lost 6 bases, and 8 bases lay in between. CDR3 size: 14 residues. In germline, CDR1 is LNHNV, CDR2 YYDKDF (reference sequence). The CDR3 here is CATSRDRADEKLFF. DNA of the CDR3: TGTGCCACCAGCAGAGATCGGGCAGATGAAAAACTGTTTTTT. The full variable domain, in which reference TRBV15 and TRBJ1-4 provide the parts outside the CDR3, is DAMVIQNPRYQVTQFGKPVTLSCSQTLNHNVMYWYQQKSSQAPKLLFHYYDKDFNNEADTPDNFQSRRPNTSFCFLDIRSPGLGDTAMYLCATSRDRADEKLFFGSGTQLSVL.

With regard to this clonotype: Since a much larger clone is just one base distant, this may be a read error. The gene calls are TRBV5-5 and TRBJ1-2; D is uncertain. Germline-derived CDR1 and CDR2 are SGHKS and YYEKEE (reference sequence). V shed 7 bases and J shed 4 bases, with 23 bases lying between them. The CDR3 is 16 residues long. The CDR3: CASFFTVSRKTYGYTF. The CDR3 DNA reads as TGTGCCAGCTTCTTTACTGTCTCGCGAAAGACCTATGGCTACACCTTC.

A word on this clonotype: Just one base apart from a much larger clone, this may be a read error. The chain joins TRBV7-2 to TRBJ2-5; 7 bases match TRBD2. Germline CDR1 is SGHTA and CDR2 is FQGNSA. The length of the CDR3 is 15 residues. The CDR3: CVSSPDGVAGGTQYF. Here the CDR3 DNA reads TGTGTCAGCAGTCCAGACGGAGTAGCGGGTGGGACCCAGTACTTC.

Note on this clonotype: A junction boundary mismatches the germline segment, possibly from a read error. The chain combines TRBV28 with TRBJ2-7, with D tentatively TRBD2 (5 bases). This CDR3 is built from 12 residues. Germline CDR1 is MDHEN and CDR2 is SYDVKM. This chain's CDR3 is CASRPLGGGQYF. In DNA form, the CDR3 reads TGCGCCAGCAGGCCCCTTGGAGGCGGGCAGTACTTC.

As to this clonotype: A clone one base away is much larger, so this may be a read error. The chain uses TRBV6-4 and TRBJ1-2; D gene uncertain. The CDR3 has 17 residues. Germline CDR1 is MRHNA and CDR2 is SNTAGT. The germline V and J ends were trimmed by 3 bases and 4 bases, with 21 bases remaining between them. CDR3 loop: CASSDVHSHGKTYGYTF. The CDR3 DNA sequence: TGTGCCAGCAGTGATGTGCACTCACACGGAAAGACCTATGGCTACACCTTC.

This clonotype was seen at least ten times. V is TRBV5-4 and J is TRBJ1-2; the D is unclear. Per germline, CDR1 SGHNT and CDR2 YYREEE (reference sequence). CDR3 size: 16 residues. Trimming cost V 6 bases and J 4 bases, with 22 bases left between them. The CDR3 spells CASKGNVPGKTYGYTF. In DNA, the CDR3 is TGTGCCAGCAAAGGAAACGTACCAGGAAAGACCTATGGCTACACCTTC. The entire variable domain, with the rest obtained from reference TRBV5-4 and TRBJ1-2, is as follows: ETGVTQSPTHLIKTRGQQVTLRCSSQSGHNTVSWYQQALGQGPQFIFQYYREEENGRGNFPPRFSGLQFPNYSSELNVNALELDDSALYLCASKGNVPGKTYGYTFGSGTRLTVV.